These 20 T cell receptor beta chains were sequenced from one sample in a study of blood T cell repertoires in COVID-19. This table comes from immunoSEQ multiplex PCR, and its TCRdb copy is limited to in-frame clones, with some not included. The repertoire consists of 30,000 to 35,000 clones, with around 87% occurring once and the leading ten covering around two fifths. Sequences were obtained from peripheral blood. These receptors were obtained from a human donor in a cohort sampled during active COVID-19.

The rearrangement joins TRBV11-1 to TRBJ2-3; 8 bases are shared with TRBD1. Germline CDR1 is SGHAT and CDR2 is FQDESV (reference sequence). The CDR3 runs to 13 residues. Losses at the gene ends were 4 bases for V and 9 bases for J; bases not matched to a gene: 6. CDR3 bases: TGTGCCAGCAGCTCGAGGACAGGGAGGACGCAGTATTTT. It is translated as CASSSRTGRTQYF.

The chain carries TRBV7-2 and TRBJ2-7, with 7 bases that match TRBD1. The CDR3 loop spans 15 amino acids. Germline values: CDR1 SGHTA, CDR2 FQGNSA. Trimming removed 2 bases from V and 3 bases from J; junction bases left unmatched: 7. This CDR3 is CASSLSLGQNYEQYF. For the CDR3, the DNA is TGTGCCAGCAGCTTATCCTTGGGACAGAACTACGAGCAGTACTTC.

V usage is TRBV12-3 or TRBV12-4 and J usage is TRBJ2-7; 7 nucleotides match TRBD1. The CDR3 runs 12 residues. V lost 5 bases, J lost 3 bases, and 1 base stayed unmatched. This CDR3 reads CASSRQGYEQYF. The CDR3, as DNA: TGTGCCAGCAGTCGACAGGGCTACGAGCAGTACTTC.

The rearrangement joins TRBV7-9 to TRBJ2-2, with 8 bases matching TRBD1. The germline V gene has CDR1 SEHNR and CDR2 FQNEAQ (reference sequence). This CDR3 has 16 amino acids. The trim removed 2 bases at V and 7 bases at J, leaving 9 bases unmatched. The chain's CDR3 is CASSLLGQGASGELFF. In DNA form, the CDR3 reads TGTGCCAGCAGCTTACTCGGCCAGGGGGCAAGCGGGGAGCTGTTTTTT.

The chain couples TRBV3-1 (or the pseudogene TRBV3-2) to TRBJ1-2, with TRBD1 as a possible D gene (5 bases). Trimming removed 4 bases at V and 4 bases at J, with 13 bases between. The CDR3 extends over 14 amino acids. CDR1 LGHDT and CDR2 YNNKEL come from the germline V gene (reference sequence). CDR3 amino acids: CASSRIQGPYGYTF. In nucleotides, the CDR3 is TGTGCCAGCAGCCGGATCCAGGGTCCCTATGGCTACACCTTC.

The CDR3 sequence: CASSLGQGTGGYEQYF. In DNA, the CDR3 is TGTGCCAGCAGCTTAGGCCAAGGGACAGGGGGTTACGAGCAGTACTTC. This rearrangement joins TRBV13 to TRBJ2-7; 11 positions match TRBD1. Trimming cost V 0 bases and J 4 bases; bases outside gene matches: 5. The CDR3 has 16 amino acids. CDR1 is PRHDT and CDR2 is FYEKMQ in the germline V gene (reference sequence). Variable domain in full (rest from reference TRBV13 and TRBJ2-7): AAGVIQSPRHLIKEKRETATLKCYPIPRHDTVYWYQQGPGQDPQFLISFYEKMQSDKGSIPDRFSAQQFSDYHSELNMSSLELGDSALYFCASSLGQGTGGYEQYFGPGTRLTVT.

The chain combines TRBV20-1 with TRBJ2-7; D gene unclear. The CDR3 length is 11 residues. Germline CDR1 is DFQATT and CDR2 is SNEGSKA (reference sequence). V was pared by 4 bases and J by 3 bases, with 7 bases between. This chain's CDR3 is CSATYSYEQYF. As DNA, the CDR3 is TGCAGTGCTACCTATAGCTACGAGCAGTACTTC.

The J gene is TRBJ1-1, the V gene TRBV6-6; tentatively, D is TRBD1 (6 bases). The CDR3 totals 15 residues. Germline-derived CDR1 and CDR2 are MNHNY and SVGAGI (reference sequence). Trimming stripped 4 bases from V and 4 bases from J, with 16 bases between. The CDR3 DNA reads as TGTGCCAGCAGTTTCCTGACAGGATCGAGCACTGAAGCTTTCTTT. This encodes CASSFLTGSSTEAFF.

The chain links TRBV19 to TRBJ2-7; TRBD1 aligns across 9 bases. Trimming cost V 6 bases and J 6 bases; bases outside gene matches: 3. This CDR3 is 12 amino acids long. The germline gives CDR1 LNHDA, CDR2 SQIVND (reference sequence). CDR3 in amino acids: CASRETGGEQYF. CDR3 coding DNA: TGTGCCAGTAGGGAGACAGGGGGCGAGCAGTACTTC. Based on the CDR3 plus reference TRBV19 and TRBJ2-7, the full variable domain is DGGITQSPKYLFRKEGQNVTLSCEQNLNHDAMYWYRQDPGQGLRLIYYSQIVNDFQKGDIAEGYSVSREKKESFPLTVTSAQKNPTAFYLCASRETGGEQYFGPGTRLTVT.

J is TRBJ2-7 and V is TRBV6-5, with 9 bases matching TRBD1. Germline assignment: CDR1 MNHEY and CDR2 SVGAGI. After removal of 7 bases from V and 0 bases from J, the junction contained 4 bases not matched to a gene. This CDR3 is 14 amino acids long. CDR3 nucleotide sequence: TGTGCCAGCACCAAGACAGGGGGCTCCTACGAGCAGTACTTC. This gives the protein CASTKTGGSYEQYF.

V usage is TRBV3-1 (or the pseudogene TRBV3-2) and J usage is TRBJ2-1; D may be TRBD1 (5 bases). The germline CDR1 and CDR2 sequences are LGHDT and YNNKEL (reference sequence). V lost 0 bases and J 15 bases, leaving 12 bases between the germline ends. The CDR3 extends over 12 amino acids. The CDR3 nucleotides are TGTGCCAGCAGCCAAGATTCGCGACAGTCGTTCTTC. Translating gives CASSQDSRQSFF.

As for this clone: Additional DNA sequences in this sample encode the identical CDR3. The chain employs TRBV27 and TRBJ1-3; D ambiguous. Germline lookup yields CDR1 MNHEY and CDR2 SMNVEV (reference sequence). CDR3 size: 13 residues. The V gene lost 5 bases and the J gene lost 4 bases, with 9 bases spanning the gap. The CDR3 DNA reads TGTGCCAGCAGTCTACGGGAAGGAAACACCATATATTTT. This gives the protein CASSLREGNTIYF.

The genes are TRBV6-5 and TRBJ1-4; D is possibly TRBD1 (5 bases). Trimming cost V 7 bases and J 0 bases, with 9 bases left between them. The CDR3 loop spans 14 amino acids. The germline V gene has CDR1 MNHEY and CDR2 SVGAGI. The CDR3 DNA reads as TGTGCCAGCAAGGGGTTTGCAACTAATGAAAAACTGTTTTTT. It encodes CASKGFATNEKLFF.

CDR3 bases: TGTGCCAGCAGTTTTCAACCGGGACAGGGGTGGGAAAAACTGTTTTTT. Its protein product is CASSFQPGQGWEKLFF. The rearrangement uses TRBV7-3 and TRBJ1-4; 10 bases match TRBD1. The germline gives CDR1 SGHTA, CDR2 FQGTGA. The CDR3 is 16 amino acids. With V trimmed by 6 bases and J by 8 bases, 12 bases remained unmatched.

The chain carries TRBV28 and TRBJ1-5; tentative D call: TRBD1 (6 bases). Trimming took off 1 base at V and 3 bases at J, with 13 bases between the two ends. The CDR3 consists of 16 residues. CDR1 is MDHEN and CDR2 is SYDVKM in the germline V gene. CDR3 residues: CASSLLTGQYNQPQHF. The CDR3 nucleotides are TGTGCCAGCAGTTTATTGACCGGACAGTACAATCAGCCCCAGCATTTT.

The chain joins TRBV4-3 to TRBJ2-7, with D perhaps matching TRBD2 (5 bases). V dropped 1 base and J dropped 2 bases, with 21 bases sitting between them. CDR1 and CDR2 (germline): LGHNA, YSLEER. This CDR3 comprises 18 residues. CDR3 in DNA: TGCGCCAGCAGCCAAGGCTATCCGGGTCCCATCGGGACCTACGAGCAGTACTTC. It translates to CASSQGYPGPIGTYEQYF.

The CDR3 DNA is TGTGCCAGCTCACCTACTAGCGGGGCAGATACGCAGTATTTT. Protein sequence: CASSPTSGADTQYF. The rearrangement uses TRBV18 and TRBJ2-3; 10 bases match TRBD2. Germline CDR1 reads KGHSH; CDR2 reads LQKENI. V lost 3 bases to trimming and J lost 4 bases; unmatched junction nucleotides: 1. CDR3 length equals 14 residues. Complete variable domain (other parts from reference TRBV18 and TRBJ2-3): NAGVMQNPRHLVRRRGQEARLRCSPMKGHSHVYWYRQLPEEGLKFMVYLQKENIIDESGMPKERFSAEFPKEGPSILRIQQVVRGDSAAYFCASSPTSGADTQYFGPGTRLTVL.

J is TRBJ2-1 and V is TRBV18; TRBD1 matches at 8 bases. In germline, CDR1 is KGHSH, CDR2 LQKENI. The V and J ends lost 6 bases and 5 bases, in that order; junction bases with no gene match: 6. The CDR3 sequence is 14 residues long. The CDR3: CASSRDRLHNEQFF. CDR3 nucleotides: TGTGCCAGCTCGAGGGACAGGCTCCACAATGAGCAGTTCTTC.

This chain joins TRBV7-2 and TRBJ1-2; 7 bases fit TRBD1. This CDR3 has 15 amino acids. The J segment lost 4 bases and the V segment lost 1 base, leaving 6 bases of the junction unmatched. Per the germline V gene, CDR1 is SGHTA and CDR2 is FQGNSA. In DNA form, the CDR3 reads TGTGCCAGCAGCTTAGGAACAGGGGCGGGCTATGGCTACACCTTC. Translating it yields CASSLGTGAGYGYTF.

The J gene is TRBJ2-2, the V gene TRBV5-4; 8 nucleotides line up with TRBD2. Germline V gene sequence: CDR1 SGHNT, CDR2 YYREEE (reference sequence). The CDR3 has 16 residues. V shed 0 bases, J shed 5 bases, and the junction held 6 bases outside the gene matches. The CDR3 reads CASSLAVGGATGELFF. The CDR3 nucleotides are TGTGCCAGCAGCTTGGCCGTCGGGGGGGCGACCGGGGAGCTGTTTTTT.